This section outlines one T cell receptor (beta chain) sequence together with its context. The V and J ends lost 3 bases and 5 bases respectively, with 17 bases between them. Germline V CDR1 and CDR2: MDHEN, SYDVKM. The length of the CDR3 is 16 residues. Profiling relied on immunoSEQ multiplex PCR, and the TCRdb table lists in-frame clones only, not all of them. The sample lists about 130,000 clones; approximately 94% were seen once. The data originate from a study of cytomegalovirus exposure and HLA in healthy donors. V and J are TRBV28 and TRBJ1-5; possible D gene TRBD1, 5 bases. Input material: PBMCs. This TCR was sampled from a man aged 18 to 29 in good health and CMV-seronegative. CDR3 sequence (DNA): TGTGCCAGCAGTTTTCCGCTGCAGGGTTTCGATCAGCCCCAGCATTTT. Residues: CASSFPLQGFDQPQHF.